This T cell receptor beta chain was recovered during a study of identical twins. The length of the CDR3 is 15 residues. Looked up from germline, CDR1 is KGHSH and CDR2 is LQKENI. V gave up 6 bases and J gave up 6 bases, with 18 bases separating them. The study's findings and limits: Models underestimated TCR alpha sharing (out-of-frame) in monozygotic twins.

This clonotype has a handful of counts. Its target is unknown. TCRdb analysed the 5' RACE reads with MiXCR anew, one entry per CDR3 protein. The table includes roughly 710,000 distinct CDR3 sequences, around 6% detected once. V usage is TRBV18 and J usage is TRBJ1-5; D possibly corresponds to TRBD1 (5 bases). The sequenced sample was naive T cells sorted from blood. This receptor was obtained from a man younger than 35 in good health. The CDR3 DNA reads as TGTGCCAGCTCCTCAGGGCTTCAGCTCGGTCAGCCCCAGCATTTT. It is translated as CASSSGLQLGQPQHF. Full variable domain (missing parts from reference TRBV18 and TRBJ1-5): NAGVMQNPRHLVRRRGQEARLRCSPMKGHSHVYWYRQLPEEGLKFMVYLQKENIIDESGMPKERFSAEFPKEGPSILRIQQVVRGDSAAYFCASSSGLQLGQPQHFGDGTRLSIL.